The 17 T cell receptor beta chains below all came from one sample that was sequenced in a study of spatial heterogeneity in lung cancer. In TCRdb, the 5' RACE reads were re-called with MiXCR into one record per CDR3 protein. The sample holds roughly 5,000 distinct CDR3 sequences; about 4% are singletons and the top ten take approximately 12%. Time point meaning: sample taken at primary tumor resection. Sample: normal lung tissue next to the tumor, taken at surgery. Every receptor here comes from a male donor with early-stage non-small cell lung cancer.

Ten or more counts support this clonotype. This chain joins TRBV29-1 and TRBJ1-1; D is uncertain. The germline V gene encodes CDR1 SQVTM and CDR2 ANQGSEA. The CDR3 spans 12 residues. V was cut by 3 bases and J by 1 base, with 6 bases left in between. CDR3 nucleotide sequence: TGCAGCGTTGAGGGGAAGAACACTGAAGCTTTCTTT. Residues: CSVEGKNTEAFF.

This clonotype has at least ten counts. This chain uses TRBV4-1 with TRBJ1-2; D remains ambiguous. The germline CDR1 and CDR2 sequences are MGHRA and YSYEKL. This CDR3 comprises 13 residues. Trimming cost V 5 bases and J 3 bases, with 10 bases left between them. The CDR3 DNA reads TGCGCCAGCAGCTTAGACTGGGACTATGGCTACACCTTC. Translating gives CASSLDWDYGYTF.

Relative to its sample, this clonotype is medium-sized. The gene calls are TRBV6-1 and TRBJ1-4; D ambiguous. This CDR3 comprises 14 residues. Germline loops: CDR1 MNHNS, CDR2 SASEGT. Trimming shortened V by 4 bases and J by 4 bases, and 10 bases separated the two germline ends. The CDR3 DNA sequence: TGTGCCAGCAGTGCTGGGCGTTGTAATGAAAAACTGTTTTTT. This encodes CASSAGRCNEKLFF.

A note on this clonotype: With a much larger clone just one base away, this may be a read error. The rearrangement joins TRBV12-3 or TRBV12-4 to TRBJ2-5, with 7 bases fitting TRBD2. The CDR3 covers 15 residues. This CDR3 reads CASSPPARGRESQYF. DNA for the CDR3: TGTGCCAGCAGTCCCCCGGCGCGGGGGAGAGAGTCCCAGTACTTC.

This clonotype was observed at least ten times. The J gene is TRBJ2-1, the V gene TRBV12-3 or TRBV12-4; tentatively, D is TRBD1 (5 bases). The CDR3 is made up of 13 amino acids. Trimming pared 0 bases from V and 9 bases from J, leaving 9 bases between. CDR3 DNA sequence: TGTGCCAGCAGTTTAGCCCGAAGGGGTGAGCAGTTCTTC. Protein: CASSLARRGEQFF.

This clonotype was detected ten times or more. J is TRBJ1-1 and V is TRBV7-9; 7 bases map to TRBD1. Germline V gene data show CDR1 as SEHNR and CDR2 as FQNEAQ (reference sequence). Trimming removed 4 bases from V and 4 bases from J; junction bases left unmatched: 9. The CDR3 is made up of 15 amino acids. The CDR3 DNA sequence: TGTGCCAGCAGCTCAACCCGGACAGGCTCCACTGAAGCTTTCTTT. Its protein product is CASSSTRTGSTEAFF.

By its share, this clonotype is large. The chain links TRBV29-1 to TRBJ2-7; 9 nucleotides agree with TRBD1. Germline trimming cut 6 bases from V and 2 bases from J; bases unmatched to any gene: 8. The germline gives CDR1 SQVTM, CDR2 ANQGSEA. This CDR3 is built from 14 residues. CDR3 sequence: CSVLDRGFAYEQYF. The CDR3 DNA sequence: TGCAGCGTGCTGGACAGGGGCTTCGCCTACGAGCAGTACTTC.

This clonotype has at least ten counts. The V call is TRBV5-1, the J call TRBJ2-1; D might be TRBD1 or TRBD2, each matching 5 bases. The CDR3 totals 16 residues. CDR1 and CDR2 (germline): SGHRS, YFSETQ. V dropped 0 bases and J dropped 2 bases, with 12 bases sitting between them. CDR3 in amino acids: CASSLAPGRAYNEQFF. CDR3 DNA: TGCGCCAGCAGCTTGGCACCGGGACGGGCCTACAATGAGCAGTTCTTC.

This clonotype rates as medium-sized. The gene calls are TRBV20-1 and TRBJ2-3; weak D call: TRBD2 (5 bases). The CDR3 length is 15 residues. With 3 bases removed from V and 4 bases from J, the gap between germline ends came to 17 bases. The germline V gene has CDR1 DFQATT and CDR2 SNEGSKA (reference sequence). The DNA of the CDR3 is TGCAGTGCTAGTGGGAGCCCTCCCACCGCAGATACGCAGTATTTT. Protein sequence: CSASGSPPTADTQYF.

This clonotype qualifies as medium-sized. The chain has TRBV7-2 and TRBJ1-3; D is unresolved. V shed 0 bases and J shed 3 bases, with 9 bases lying between them. This CDR3 has 15 amino acids. Germline lookup yields CDR1 SGHTA and CDR2 FQGNSA. As DNA, the CDR3 is TGTGCCAGCAGCTTAGCGGGGTCTGGTGGAAACACCATATATTTT. Protein sequence: CASSLAGSGGNTIYF.

This clonotype was seen more than once but under ten times. The chain is built from TRBV7-3 and TRBJ2-3; 10 bases fit TRBD2. Germline trimming cut 1 base from V and 3 bases from J; bases unmatched to any gene: 4. CDR3 length: 16 amino acids. CDR1 is SGHTA and CDR2 is FQGTGA in the germline V gene. CDR3 protein: CASSLNQLAGTDTQYF. For the CDR3, the DNA is TGTGCCAGCAGCTTAAATCAACTAGCGGGGACAGATACGCAGTATTTT.

Relative to its sample, this clonotype is large (0.1 to 1%). J is TRBJ2-7 and V is TRBV7-6; weak D call: TRBD1 (6 bases). The CDR3 consists of 15 residues. CDR1 is SGHVS, CDR2 FNYEAQ, per germline. Trimming pared 4 bases from V and 7 bases from J, leaving 20 bases between. CDR3 protein: CASSSEQGALREQYF. DNA of the CDR3: TGTGCCAGCAGCTCTGAACAGGGCGCGTTGAGGGAGCAGTACTTC.

This clonotype was found many times. The chain uses TRBV11-2 and TRBJ1-1, with D possibly matching TRBD1 (5 bases). The V end lost 4 bases, the J end lost 0 bases, and 12 bases lay between the germline ends. Germline V gene lookup returns CDR1 SGHAT and CDR2 FQNNGV. The CDR3 contains 15 residues. CDR3 DNA sequence: TGTGCCAGCAGCTCGCCCCAGGGAATGAACACTGAAGCTTTCTTT. Translated: CASSSPQGMNTEAFF.

Relative to its sample, this clonotype is medium-sized. CDR3 region: CASSLALTNNEQFF. In DNA, the CDR3 is TGTGCCAGCAGCTTAGCGCTCACCAACAATGAGCAGTTCTTC. This chain links TRBV7-9 with TRBJ2-1, with D unresolved. The CDR3 is made up of 14 amino acids. The germline V and J ends were trimmed by 0 bases and 5 bases, with 8 bases remaining between them. Per the germline V gene, CDR1 is SEHNR and CDR2 is FQNEAQ (reference sequence).

This clonotype was observed at least ten times. V and J are TRBV6-1 and TRBJ2-2, with unresolved D. Trimming shortened V by 2 bases and J by 2 bases, and 6 bases separated the two germline ends. Germline V gene lookup returns CDR1 MNHNS and CDR2 SASEGT. The CDR3 covers 14 residues. The CDR3 coding sequence is TGTGCCAGCAGTGAATGGGGAAACACCGGGGAGCTGTTTTTT. Residues: CASSEWGNTGELFF.

This clonotype has a handful of counts. Possible read error: a much larger clone is one base away. This chain connects TRBV13 to TRBJ1-2; 8 bases agree with TRBD1. This CDR3 is 18 amino acids long. The germline V gene has CDR1 PRHDT and CDR2 FYEKMQ (reference sequence). V dropped 5 bases and J dropped 3; count of bases not matched to a gene: 17. The CDR3 nucleotides read TGTGCCAGCAGCACGGACAGGGTGAGGAAGCGGTGTGACTATGGCTACACCTTC. It is translated as CASSTDRVRKRCDYGYTF. The full variable domain, with the rest looked up from reference TRBV13 and TRBJ1-2, is AAGVIQSPRHLIKEKRETATLKCYPIPRHDTVYWYQQGPGQDPQFLISFYEKMQSDKGSIPDRFSAQQFSDYHSELNMSSLELGDSALYFCASSTDRVRKRCDYGYTFGSGTRLTVV.

At least ten counts were recorded for this clonotype. The chain has TRBV5-1 and TRBJ2-7; D not resolved. There are 12 residues in the CDR3. The V end lost 3 bases, the J end lost 5 bases, and 9 bases lay between the germline ends. Germline V gene sequence: CDR1 SGHRS, CDR2 YFSETQ. CDR3 sequence (DNA): TGCGCCAGCAGCTCCCCCTCGGACGAGCAGTACTTC. Translated: CASSSPSDEQYF. Complete variable domain (other parts from reference TRBV5-1 and TRBJ2-7): KAGVTQTPRYLIKTRGQQVTLSCSPISGHRSVSWYQQTPGQGLQFLFEYFSETQRNKGNFPGRFSGRQFSNSRSEMNVSTLELGDSALYLCASSSPSDEQYFGPGTRLTVT.